The 3 T cell receptor beta chains in this list originate from one sample, sequenced in a study of blood T cell repertoires in COVID-19. Libraries were prepared by immunoSEQ multiplex PCR; TCRdb keeps only in-frame clonotypes and omits some of them. There are about 78,000 clones in the sample; approximately 86% occur only once, and around 4.5% lies in the top ten. Input material: peripheral blood. Receptors were obtained from a man over 45 with active or convalescent COVID-19.

The table lists this clone with a few counts. The chain uses TRBV7-2 and TRBJ2-1; weak D call: TRBD2 (6 bases). The CDR3 spans 16 residues. Trimming left V 5 bases short and J 4 bases short, with 18 bases between. Germline assignment: CDR1 SGHTA and CDR2 FQGNSA. This chain's CDR3 is CASSPPGGTFYNEQFF. The CDR3 nucleotides are TGTGCCAGCAGCCCCCCCGGCGGGACTTTTTACAATGAGCAGTTCTTC.

V and J are TRBV9 and TRBJ1-6; D gene unclear. The CDR3 runs 15 residues. Per the germline V gene, CDR1 is SGDLS and CDR2 is YYNGEE. V gave up 6 bases and J gave up 0 bases, with 10 bases separating them. This CDR3 is CASNVGDSYNSPLHF. CDR3 bases: TGTGCCAGCAACGTCGGGGACTCCTATAATTCACCCCTCCACTTT.

The rearrangement joins TRBV10-3 to TRBJ2-1; TRBD2 agrees at 8 bases. This CDR3 contains 17 residues. Per germline, CDR1 ENHRY and CDR2 SYGVKD. The trim removed 4 bases at V and 1 base at J, leaving 9 bases unmatched. The CDR3 DNA follows: TGTGCCATCAGTGGGGATAGCGGGGACAAATCCTACAATGAGCAGTTCTTC. Its translation is CAISGDSGDKSYNEQFF.